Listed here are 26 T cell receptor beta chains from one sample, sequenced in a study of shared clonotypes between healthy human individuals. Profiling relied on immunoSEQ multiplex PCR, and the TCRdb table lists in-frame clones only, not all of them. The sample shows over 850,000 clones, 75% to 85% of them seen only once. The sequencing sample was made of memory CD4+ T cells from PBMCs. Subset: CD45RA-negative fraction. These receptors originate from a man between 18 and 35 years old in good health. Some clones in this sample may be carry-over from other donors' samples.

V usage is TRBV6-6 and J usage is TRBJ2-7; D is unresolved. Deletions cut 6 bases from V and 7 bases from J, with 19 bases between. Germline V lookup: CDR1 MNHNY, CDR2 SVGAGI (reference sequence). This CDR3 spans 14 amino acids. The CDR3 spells CASSRDTLLREQYF. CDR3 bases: TGTGCCAGCAGCCGAGACACCCTGTTACGAGAGCAGTACTTC.

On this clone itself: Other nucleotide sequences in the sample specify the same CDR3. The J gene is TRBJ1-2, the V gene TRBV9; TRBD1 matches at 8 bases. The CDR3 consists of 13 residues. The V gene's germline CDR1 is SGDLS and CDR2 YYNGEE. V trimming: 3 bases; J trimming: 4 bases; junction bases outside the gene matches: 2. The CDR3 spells CASSAGTGYGYTF. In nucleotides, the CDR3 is TGTGCCAGCAGCGCAGGGACAGGCTATGGCTACACCTTC.

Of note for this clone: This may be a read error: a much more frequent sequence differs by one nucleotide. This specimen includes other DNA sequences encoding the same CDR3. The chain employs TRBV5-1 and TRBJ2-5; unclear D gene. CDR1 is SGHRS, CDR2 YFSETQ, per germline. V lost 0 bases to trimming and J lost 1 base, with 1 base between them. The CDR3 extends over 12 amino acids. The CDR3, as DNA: TGCGCCAGCAGCTTGGTCCAAGAGACCCAGTACTTC. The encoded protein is CASSLVQETQYF. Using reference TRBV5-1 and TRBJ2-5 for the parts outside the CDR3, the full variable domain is KAGVTQTPRYLIKTRGQQVTLSCSPISGHRSVSWYQQTPGQGLQFLFEYFSETQRNKGNFPGRFSGRQFSNSRSEMNVSTLELGDSALYLCASSLVQETQYFGPGTRLLVL.

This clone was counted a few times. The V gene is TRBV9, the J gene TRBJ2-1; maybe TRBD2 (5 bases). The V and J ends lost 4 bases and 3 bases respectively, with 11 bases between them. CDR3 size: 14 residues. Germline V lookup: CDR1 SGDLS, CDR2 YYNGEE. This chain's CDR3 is CASSLSGYYNEQFF. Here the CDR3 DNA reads TGTGCCAGCAGCCTAAGCGGCTACTACAATGAGCAGTTCTTC.

Here the CDR3 DNA reads TGTGCCAGCTCACATGACAGGGGAAGGTTGGGTCAGCCCCAGCATTTT. This gives the protein CASSHDRGRLGQPQHF. The chain recombines TRBV18 with TRBJ1-5; 8 bases align to TRBD1. The trim removed 4 bases at V and 6 bases at J, leaving 11 bases unmatched. This CDR3 region has 16 residues. The germline V gene has CDR1 KGHSH and CDR2 LQKENI. Full variable domain (remainder filled in from reference TRBV18 and TRBJ1-5): NAGVMQNPRHLVRRRGQEARLRCSPMKGHSHVYWYRQLPEEGLKFMVYLQKENIIDESGMPKERFSAEFPKEGPSILRIQQVVRGDSAAYFCASSHDRGRLGQPQHFGDGTRLSIL.

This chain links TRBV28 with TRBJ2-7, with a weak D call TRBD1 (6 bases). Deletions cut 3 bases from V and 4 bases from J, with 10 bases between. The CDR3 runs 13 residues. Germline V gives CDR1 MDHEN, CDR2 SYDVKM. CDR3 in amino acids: CASSLGATYEQYF. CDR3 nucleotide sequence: TGTGCCAGCAGTTTGGGGGCTACTTACGAGCAGTACTTC. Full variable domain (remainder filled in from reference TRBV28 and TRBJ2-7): DVKVTQSSRYLVKRTGEKVFLECVQDMDHENMFWYRQDPGLGLRLIYFSYDVKMKEKGDIPEGYSVSREKKERFSLILESASTNQTSMYLCASSLGATYEQYFGPGTRLTVT.

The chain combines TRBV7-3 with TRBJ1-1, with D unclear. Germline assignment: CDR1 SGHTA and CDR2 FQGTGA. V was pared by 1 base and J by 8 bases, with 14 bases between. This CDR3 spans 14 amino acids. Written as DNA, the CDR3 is TGTGCCAGCAGCTTAATTGGTCCGGGCAGCGAAGCTTTCTTT. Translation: CASSLIGPGSEAFF.

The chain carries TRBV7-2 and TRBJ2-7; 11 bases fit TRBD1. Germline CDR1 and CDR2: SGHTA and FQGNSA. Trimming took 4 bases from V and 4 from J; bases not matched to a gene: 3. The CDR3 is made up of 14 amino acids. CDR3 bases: TGTGCCAGCAGCTCGGGGACAGGGGGGTACGAGCAGTACTTC. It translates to CASSSGTGGYEQYF.

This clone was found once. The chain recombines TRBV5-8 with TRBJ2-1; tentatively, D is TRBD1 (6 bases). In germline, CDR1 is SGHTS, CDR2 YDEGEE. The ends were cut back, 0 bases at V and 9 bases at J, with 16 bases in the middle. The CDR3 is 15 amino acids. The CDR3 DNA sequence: TGTGCCAGCAGCTTGGCCAGGAGCCCCAGGGGTGAGCAGTTCTTC. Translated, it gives CASSLARSPRGEQFF.

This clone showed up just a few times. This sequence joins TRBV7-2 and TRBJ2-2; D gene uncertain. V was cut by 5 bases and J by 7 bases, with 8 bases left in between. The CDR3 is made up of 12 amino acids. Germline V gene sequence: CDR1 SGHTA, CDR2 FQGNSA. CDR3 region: CASSPPGGELFF. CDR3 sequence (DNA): TGTGCCAGCAGCCCTCCGGGCGGGGAGCTGTTTTTT.

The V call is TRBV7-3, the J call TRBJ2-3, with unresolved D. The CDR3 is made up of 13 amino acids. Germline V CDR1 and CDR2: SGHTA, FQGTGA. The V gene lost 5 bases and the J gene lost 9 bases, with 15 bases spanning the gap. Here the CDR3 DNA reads TGTGCCAGCAGCCCAGGTTCAGGCGGAACGCAGTATTTT. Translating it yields CASSPGSGGTQYF. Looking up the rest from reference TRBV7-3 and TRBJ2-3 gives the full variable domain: GAGVSQTPSNKVTEKGKYVELRCDPISGHTALYWYRQSLGQGPEFLIYFQGTGAADDSGLPNDRFFAVRPEGSVSTLKIQRTERGDSAVYLCASSPGSGGTQYFGPGTRLTVL.

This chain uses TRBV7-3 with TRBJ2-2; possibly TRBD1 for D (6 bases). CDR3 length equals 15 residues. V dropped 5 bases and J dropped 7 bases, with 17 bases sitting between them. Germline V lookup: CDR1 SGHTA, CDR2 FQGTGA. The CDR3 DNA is TGTGCCAGCAGCGTTAAAAGGGGGTCAGTCGGGGAGCTGTTTTTT. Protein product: CASSVKRGSVGELFF.

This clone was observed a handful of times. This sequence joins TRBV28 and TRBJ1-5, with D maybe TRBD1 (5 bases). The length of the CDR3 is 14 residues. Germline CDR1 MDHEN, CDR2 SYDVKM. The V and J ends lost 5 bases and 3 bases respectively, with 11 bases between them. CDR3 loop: CASSRLGVNQPQHF. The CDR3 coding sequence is TGTGCCAGCAGTCGGCTAGGGGTCAATCAGCCCCAGCATTTT.

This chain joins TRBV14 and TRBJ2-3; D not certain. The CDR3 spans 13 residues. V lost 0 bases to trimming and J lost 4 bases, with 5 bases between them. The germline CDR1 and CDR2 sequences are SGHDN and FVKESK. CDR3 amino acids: CASSQEGADTQYF. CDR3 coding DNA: TGTGCCAGCAGCCAAGAAGGTGCAGATACGCAGTATTTT.

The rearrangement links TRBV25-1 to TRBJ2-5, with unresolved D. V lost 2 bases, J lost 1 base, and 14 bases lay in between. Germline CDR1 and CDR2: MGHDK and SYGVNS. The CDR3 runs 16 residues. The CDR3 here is CASSEAGRLLQETQYF. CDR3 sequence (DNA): TGTGCCAGCAGTGAAGCCGGACGGCTTCTCCAAGAGACCCAGTACTTC.

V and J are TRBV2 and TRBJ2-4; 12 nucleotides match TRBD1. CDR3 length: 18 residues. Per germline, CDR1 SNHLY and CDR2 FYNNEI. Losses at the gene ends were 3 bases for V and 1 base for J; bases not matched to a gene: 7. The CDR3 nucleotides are TGTGCCAGCAGTGAGGGACAGGGGGCTAAATTGGCCAAAAACATTCAGTACTTC. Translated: CASSEGQGAKLAKNIQYF. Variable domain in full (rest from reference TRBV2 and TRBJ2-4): EPEVTQTPSHQVTQMGQEVILRCVPISNHLYFYWYRQILGQKVEFLVSFYNNEISEKSEIFDDQFSVERPDGSNFTLKIRSTKLEDSAMYFCASSEGQGAKLAKNIQYFGAGTRLSVL.

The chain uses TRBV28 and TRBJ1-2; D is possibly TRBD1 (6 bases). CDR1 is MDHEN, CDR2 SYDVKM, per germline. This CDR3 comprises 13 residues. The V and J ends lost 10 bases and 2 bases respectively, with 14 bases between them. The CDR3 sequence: CATRPGGNYGYTF. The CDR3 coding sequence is TGTGCCACCCGCCCGGGGGGCAACTATGGCTACACCTTC.

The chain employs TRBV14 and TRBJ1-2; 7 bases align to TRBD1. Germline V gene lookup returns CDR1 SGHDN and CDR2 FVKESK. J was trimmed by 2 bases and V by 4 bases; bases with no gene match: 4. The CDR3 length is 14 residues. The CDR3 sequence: CASSRTGGNYGYTF. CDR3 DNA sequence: TGTGCCAGCAGCCGGACAGGTGGGAACTATGGCTACACCTTC.

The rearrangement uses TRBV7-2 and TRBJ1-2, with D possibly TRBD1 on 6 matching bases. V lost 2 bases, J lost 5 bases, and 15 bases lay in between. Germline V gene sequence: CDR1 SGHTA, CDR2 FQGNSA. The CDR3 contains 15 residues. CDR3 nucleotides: TGTGCCAGCAGCTTAAGGCTTGGGGGCAGGTATGGCTACACCTTC. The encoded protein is CASSLRLGGRYGYTF.

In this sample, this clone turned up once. DNA for the CDR3: TGTGCCAGCAGCTTTAGCGGGAGAGCGTCGTTCTTC. Protein sequence: CASSFSGRASFF. The chain joins TRBV5-8 to TRBJ2-1, with 9 nucleotides matching TRBD2. The germline V gene has CDR1 SGHTS and CDR2 YDEGEE. The ends lost 2 bases at V and 15 bases at J; junction bases unmatched: 6. The CDR3 totals 12 residues.

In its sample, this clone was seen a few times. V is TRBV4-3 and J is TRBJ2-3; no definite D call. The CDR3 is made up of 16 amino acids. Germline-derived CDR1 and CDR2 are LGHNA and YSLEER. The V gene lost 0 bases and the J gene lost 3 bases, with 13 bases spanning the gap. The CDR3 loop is CASSQDHGRRTDTQYF. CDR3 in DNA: TGCGCCAGCAGCCAAGATCATGGCAGGAGAACAGATACGCAGTATTTT.

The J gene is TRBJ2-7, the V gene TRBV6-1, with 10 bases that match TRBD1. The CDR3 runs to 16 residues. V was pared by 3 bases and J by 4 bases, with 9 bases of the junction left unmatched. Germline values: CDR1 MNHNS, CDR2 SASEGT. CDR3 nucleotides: TGTGCCAGCAGTGAGATGCTCCCGGGACAGGGGTACGAGCAGTACTTC. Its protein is CASSEMLPGQGYEQYF.

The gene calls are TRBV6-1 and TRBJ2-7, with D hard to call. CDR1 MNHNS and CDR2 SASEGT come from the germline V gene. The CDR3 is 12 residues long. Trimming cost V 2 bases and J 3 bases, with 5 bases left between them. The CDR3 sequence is CASSEMCYEQYF. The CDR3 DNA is TGTGCCAGCAGTGAAATGTGCTACGAGCAGTACTTC.

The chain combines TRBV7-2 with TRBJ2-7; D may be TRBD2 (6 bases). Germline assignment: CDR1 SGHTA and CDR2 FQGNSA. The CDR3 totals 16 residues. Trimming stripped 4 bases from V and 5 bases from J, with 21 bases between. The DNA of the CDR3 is TGTGCCAGCAGCTCCCGCCTAGGCGGGGCCGTTGACGAGCAGTACTTC. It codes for CASSSRLGGAVDEQYF. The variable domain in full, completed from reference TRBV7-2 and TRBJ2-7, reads GAGVSQSPSNKVTEKGKDVELRCDPISGHTALYWYRQSLGQGLEFLIYFQGNSAPDKSGLPSDRFSAERTGGSVSTLTIQRTQQEDSAVYLCASSSRLGGAVDEQYFGPGTRLTVT.

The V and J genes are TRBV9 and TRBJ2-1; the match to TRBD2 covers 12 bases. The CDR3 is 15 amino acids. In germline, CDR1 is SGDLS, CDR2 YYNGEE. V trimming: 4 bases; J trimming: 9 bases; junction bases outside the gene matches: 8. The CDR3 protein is CASSPRLAGEGEQFF. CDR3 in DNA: TGTGCCAGCAGCCCAAGACTAGCGGGAGAAGGTGAGCAGTTCTTC.

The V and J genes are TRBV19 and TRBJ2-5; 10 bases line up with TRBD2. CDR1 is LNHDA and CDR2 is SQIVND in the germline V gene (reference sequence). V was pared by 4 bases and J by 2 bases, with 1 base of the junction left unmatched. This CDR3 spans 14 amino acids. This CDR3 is CASSKGLAQETQYF. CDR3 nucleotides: TGTGCCAGTAGTAAGGGACTAGCGCAAGAGACCCAGTACTTC.